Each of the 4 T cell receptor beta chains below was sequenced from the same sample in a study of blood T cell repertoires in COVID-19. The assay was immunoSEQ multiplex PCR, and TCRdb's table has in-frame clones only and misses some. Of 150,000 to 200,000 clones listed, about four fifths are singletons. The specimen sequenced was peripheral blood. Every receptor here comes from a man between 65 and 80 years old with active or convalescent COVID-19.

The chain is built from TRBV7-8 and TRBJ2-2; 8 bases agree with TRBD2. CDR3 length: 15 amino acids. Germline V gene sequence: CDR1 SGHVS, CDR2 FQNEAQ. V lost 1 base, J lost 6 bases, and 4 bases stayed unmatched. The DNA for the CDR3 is TGTGCCAGCAGCTTAGGAGGGACTAGTCCCGGGGAGCTGTTTTTT. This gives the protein CASSLGGTSPGELFF. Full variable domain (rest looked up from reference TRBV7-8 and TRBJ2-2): GAGVSQSPRYKVAKRGQDVALRCDPISGHVSLFWYQQALGQGPEFLTYFQNEAQLDKSGLPSDRFFAERPEGSVSTLKIQRTQQEDSAVYLCASSLGGTSPGELFFGEGSRLTVL.

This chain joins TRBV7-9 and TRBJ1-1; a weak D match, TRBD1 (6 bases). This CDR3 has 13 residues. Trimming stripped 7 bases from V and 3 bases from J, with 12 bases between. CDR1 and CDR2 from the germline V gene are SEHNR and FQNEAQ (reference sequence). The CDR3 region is CASNLQGYTEAFF. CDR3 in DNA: TGTGCCAGCAACCTACAGGGATACACTGAAGCTTTCTTT. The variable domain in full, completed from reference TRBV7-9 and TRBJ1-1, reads DTGVSQNPRHKITKRGQNVTFRCDPISEHNRLYWYRQTLGQGPEFLTYFQNEAQLEKSRLLSDRFSAERPKGSFSTLEIQRTEQGDSAMYLCASNLQGYTEAFFGQGTRLTVV.

CDR3 in DNA: TGCGCCAGCAGCTTAGTGCCCGACAGGGACGCCGGGGAGCTGTTTTTT. As protein: CASSLVPDRDAGELFF. The chain has TRBV5-1 and TRBJ2-2, with TRBD1 matching over 7 bases. The germline CDR1 and CDR2 sequences are SGHRS and YFSETQ. V trimming: 2 bases; J trimming: 6 bases; junction bases outside the gene matches: 10. This CDR3 comprises 16 residues.

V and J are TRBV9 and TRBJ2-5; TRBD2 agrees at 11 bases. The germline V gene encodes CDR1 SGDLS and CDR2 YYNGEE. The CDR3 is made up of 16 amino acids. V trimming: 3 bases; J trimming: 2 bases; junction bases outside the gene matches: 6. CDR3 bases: TGTGCCAGCAGCGAATACAGACTAGCGGGACAAGAGACCCAGTACTTC. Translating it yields CASSEYRLAGQETQYF.